This is a list of T cell receptor beta chains from one sample in a study of shared clonotypes between healthy human individuals. Some clones are missing from TCRdb's copy, which holds only in-frame ones; the method was immunoSEQ multiplex PCR. The repertoire consists of about 960,000 clones, with 60% to 85% occurring once and the leading ten covering roughly 1.5%. The sample comprised memory CD4+ T cells sorted from blood. The receptors were gathered from a man between 18 and 35 years old in good health. CDR3s include the opening cysteine and the closing phenylalanine or tryptophan. A D gene is named only where the DNA matches it firmly. Rows may omit the clone size; those that give it use once, few, many or a size class.

d_call,clone_size,j_call,v_call,cdr3_nt,cdr3_aa
.,.,TRBJ2-6,TRBV6-5,TGTGCCAGCCGCAATACCGCTGGGGCCAACGTCCTGACTTTC,CASRNTAGANVLTF
.,.,TRBJ1-4,TRBV5-1,TGCGCCAGCAGCTTGGAAGCAGGGCCCAATGAAAAACTGTTTTTT,CASSLEAGPNEKLFF
.,.,TRBJ2-3,TRBV2,TGTGCCAGCAGTGAACGGCGAGGGATTAGCACAGATACGCAGTATTTT,CASSERRGISTDTQYF
.,.,TRBJ1-1,TRBV18,TGTGCCAGCTCACCAACGACAGGACAAAACACTGAAGCTTTCTTT,CASSPTTGQNTEAFF
.,.,TRBJ2-3,TRBV18,TGTGCCAGCTCACAAAACACGGTTGGAGATACGCAGTATTTT,CASSQNTVGDTQYF
TRBD2,.,TRBJ2-7,TRBV7-9,TGTGCCAGCAGTAGGACTAGCGGAAAGACAACCTACGAGCAGTACTTC,CASSRTSGKTTYEQYF
.,.,TRBJ2-2,TRBV28,TGTGCCACCAAAGGAACCGGGACGGGCCGCCGCACCGGGGAGCTGTTTTTT,CATKGTGTGRRTGELFF
.,.,TRBJ1-1,TRBV9,TGTGCCAGCAGCGTGGGGGCACAGATAAACACTGAAGCTTTCTTT,CASSVGAQINTEAFF
.,.,TRBJ1-6,TRBV5-4,TGTGCCAGCAGCTGGGACCCGAATTCACCCCTCCACTTT,CASSWDPNSPLHF
TRBD1,.,TRBJ1-5,TRBV2,TGTGCCAGCACCCGAGTGACAGGGGGAAATCAGCCCCAGCATTTT,CASTRVTGGNQPQHF
TRBD2,.,TRBJ2-1,TRBV29-1,TGCAGCGCTAAAGCAACGGGACTAATTAACAATGAGCAGTTCTTC,CSAKATGLINNEQFF
TRBD1,few,TRBJ2-3,TRBV18,TGTGCCAGCTCACCTGGGGGACAGAACACAGATACGCAGTATTTT,CASSPGGQNTDTQYF
.,many,TRBJ2-7,TRBV28,TGTGCCAGCAAAGGAGGGACCTACGAGCAGTACTTC,CASKGGTYEQYF
.,.,TRBJ2-7,TRBV29-1,TGCAGCGTTGAACAGGGGTACGAGCAGTACTTC,CSVEQGYEQYF
.,.,TRBJ2-2,TRBV5-6,TGTGCCAGCAGCTTGGTGGGACCCGCAGGGACCGGGGAGCTGTTTTTT,CASSLVGPAGTGELFF
.,.,TRBJ1-6,TRBV7-6,TGTGCCAGCAGCTTAGCCCAGGGGAATTCACCCCTCCACTTT,CASSLAQGNSPLHF
.,.,TRBJ1-5,TRBV5-6,TGTGCCAGCAGCTTAGGCGGCAGAGAAGACCTTGGGGGGCATTTT,CASSLGGREDLGGHF
.,few,TRBJ1-4,TRBV7-9,TGTGCCAGCAGGTCCAGGGGCGAGAATGAAAAACTGTTTTTT,CASRSRGENEKLFF
.,.,TRBJ2-2,TRBV11-2,TGTGCCAGCAGCTTAGTGGGTGGGGGCACCGGGGAGCTGTTTTTT,CASSLVGGGTGELFF
.,.,TRBJ1-6,TRBV5-8,TGTGCCAGCAGCTCTCCTCGCCCGGGTGGGCGTTCACCCCTCCACTTT,CASSSPRPGGRSPLHF
.,.,TRBJ2-7,TRBV11-3,TGTGCCAGCAGCCGGGACAAGAGCTCCTACGAGCAGTACTTC,CASSRDKSSYEQYF
.,.,TRBJ1-4,TRBV5-1,TGCGCCAGCAGCTTGAACCCAGGGCTGAGGGAAAAACTGTTTTTT,CASSLNPGLREKLFF